A selection of T cell receptor beta chains follows, all from one sample in a study of CD8+ T cells in alopecia areata. Clones were sequenced by immunoSEQ multiplex PCR, and TCRdb holds only the in-frame ones, with some missing. The sample includes over 120,000 clones, roughly 64% of them seen just once. Source: CD4+ T cells sorted from blood, taken at week 0. These receptors came from a human donor with alopecia areata. CDR3s include the opening cysteine and the closing phenylalanine or tryptophan. Fields, in order: J gene, V gene, clone size, D gene, CDR3 protein, CDR3 DNA. The D gene is left open where the match is weak. Clone size appears in some rows only: once, few, many, or a class for an expanded clone.

j_gene: TRBJ2-5; v_gene: TRBV30; abundance: .; d_gene: .; CDR3aa: CAWSVRAVGTQYF; CDR3nt: TGTGCCTGGAGTGTACGAGCGGTTGGGACCCAGTACTTC
j_gene: TRBJ2-3; v_gene: TRBV30; abundance: few; d_gene: .; CDR3aa: CAWSRGGPGDTQYF; CDR3nt: TGTGCCTGGAGTCGAGGGGGGCCCGGAGATACGCAGTATTTT
j_gene: TRBJ2-3; v_gene: TRBV5-1; abundance: .; d_gene: .; CDR3aa: CASSLHTYTQYF; CDR3nt: TGCGCCAGCAGCTTGCACACCTATACGCAGTATTTT
j_gene: TRBJ1-2; v_gene: TRBV15; abundance: .; d_gene: TRBD1; CDR3aa: CATSRARQGLNYGYTF; CDR3nt: TGTGCCACCAGCAGAGCGAGACAGGGACTTAACTATGGCTACACCTTC
j_gene: TRBJ1-2; v_gene: TRBV19; abundance: .; d_gene: TRBD1; CDR3aa: CASSADGTGGYDYGYTF; CDR3nt: TGTGCCAGTAGTGCCGACGGGACAGGGGGATATGACTATGGCTACACCTTC
j_gene: TRBJ2-3; v_gene: TRBV2; abundance: few; d_gene: .; CDR3aa: CASSSSRSHTDTQYF; CDR3nt: TGTGCCAGCAGTTCGAGCCGAAGCCACACAGATACGCAGTATTTT
j_gene: TRBJ2-5; v_gene: TRBV25-1; abundance: .; d_gene: TRBD1; CDR3aa: CASSRDRDRAETQYF; CDR3nt: TGTGCCAGCAGTCGTGATCGGGACAGGGCAGAGACCCAGTACTTC
j_gene: TRBJ1-5; v_gene: TRBV25-1; abundance: .; d_gene: .; CDR3aa: CASSESGFNQPQHF; CDR3nt: TGTGCCAGCAGTGAATCAGGGTTCAATCAGCCCCAGCATTTT
j_gene: TRBJ2-1; v_gene: TRBV21-1; abundance: .; d_gene: .; CDR3aa: CASSKCGGKGDNEQFF; CDR3nt: TGTGCCAGCAGCAAATGCGGGGGAAAGGGGGACAATGAGCAGTTCTTC
j_gene: TRBJ2-2; v_gene: TRBV13; abundance: .; d_gene: .; CDR3aa: CASSFMDLDTGELFF; CDR3nt: TGTGCCAGCAGCTTCATGGATCTAGACACCGGGGAGCTGTTTTTT
j_gene: TRBJ2-5; v_gene: TRBV11-1; abundance: few; d_gene: TRBD1; CDR3aa: CASSSRTGEKTQYF; CDR3nt: TGTGCCAGCAGCTCGCGGACAGGGGAGAAGACCCAGTACTTC
j_gene: TRBJ1-5; v_gene: TRBV2; abundance: few; d_gene: .; CDR3aa: CASSERMASNQPQHF; CDR3nt: TGTGCCAGCAGTGAACGGATGGCCTCCAATCAGCCCCAGCATTTT
j_gene: TRBJ2-4; v_gene: TRBV5-1; abundance: once; d_gene: .; CDR3aa: CASSLLDGQGRTRYF; CDR3nt: TGCGCCAGCAGCTTATTGGATGGTCAGGGGAGGACACGGTACTTC
j_gene: TRBJ2-3; v_gene: TRBV9; abundance: many; d_gene: TRBD1; CDR3aa: CASSSLRGSTDTQYF; CDR3nt: TGTGCCAGCAGCTCTCTCAGGGGGAGCACAGATACGCAGTATTTT
j_gene: TRBJ2-3; v_gene: TRBV4-2; abundance: .; d_gene: TRBD1; CDR3aa: CASSQEGGYTDTQYF; CDR3nt: TGTGCCAGCAGCCAAGAAGGGGGCTACACAGATACGCAGTATTTT
j_gene: TRBJ2-5; v_gene: TRBV7-2; abundance: few; d_gene: TRBD1; CDR3aa: CASSLSPPWTGRGETQYF; CDR3nt: TGTGCCAGCAGCTTATCCCCCCCCTGGACAGGGCGAGGAGAGACCCAGTACTTC
j_gene: TRBJ1-1; v_gene: TRBV7-2; abundance: .; d_gene: TRBD1; CDR3aa: CASSLTGALNTEAFF; CDR3nt: TGTGCCAGCAGCTTAACAGGGGCTCTGAACACTGAAGCTTTCTTT
j_gene: TRBJ2-3; v_gene: TRBV5-6; abundance: .; d_gene: TRBD2; CDR3aa: CASSWTSGGALGTDTQYF; CDR3nt: TGTGCCAGCAGCTGGACTAGCGGGGGGGCCCTTGGCACAGATACGCAGTATTTT
j_gene: TRBJ1-2; v_gene: TRBV11-2; abundance: .; d_gene: .; CDR3aa: CASSRGGNYGYTF; CDR3nt: TGTGCCAGCAGCCGGGGGGGGAACTATGGCTACACCTTC
j_gene: TRBJ1-2; v_gene: TRBV28; abundance: .; d_gene: TRBD1; CDR3aa: CASSSTGRVDGYTF; CDR3nt: TGTGCCAGCAGTTCGACAGGGAGGGTAGATGGCTACACCTTC
j_gene: TRBJ2-2; v_gene: TRBV30; abundance: .; d_gene: .; CDR3aa: CAWSVHALTGELFF; CDR3nt: TGTGCCTGGAGTGTACATGCGCTTACCGGGGAGCTGTTTTTT
j_gene: TRBJ1-4; v_gene: TRBV2; abundance: .; d_gene: .; CDR3aa: CASSDRPGGEKLFF; CDR3nt: TGTGCCAGCAGTGATCGGCCGGGCGGTGAAAAACTGTTTTTT
j_gene: TRBJ2-2; v_gene: TRBV2; abundance: .; d_gene: .; CDR3aa: CASSGDINTGELFF; CDR3nt: TGTGCCAGCAGTGGGGACATAAACACCGGGGAGCTGTTTTTT
j_gene: TRBJ1-1; v_gene: TRBV5-1; abundance: .; d_gene: .; CDR3aa: CASSPGGLNTEAFF; CDR3nt: TGCGCCAGCAGCCCCGGGGGACTGAACACTGAAGCTTTCTTT
j_gene: TRBJ2-1; v_gene: TRBV29-1; abundance: .; d_gene: TRBD2; CDR3aa: CSVRASGGYNEQFF; CDR3nt: TGCAGCGTTAGGGCTAGCGGGGGGTACAATGAGCAGTTCTTC
j_gene: TRBJ1-1; v_gene: TRBV12-5; abundance: .; d_gene: .; CDR3aa: CASSASMNTEAFF; CDR3nt: TGTGCTAGTAGCGCCTCGATGAACACTGAAGCTTTCTTT
j_gene: TRBJ1-4; v_gene: TRBV7-2; abundance: few; d_gene: .; CDR3aa: CASSLGGSTNEKLFF; CDR3nt: TGTGCCAGCAGCTTAGGGGGGTCAACTAATGAAAAACTGTTTTTT
j_gene: TRBJ2-1; v_gene: TRBV21-1; abundance: .; d_gene: .; CDR3aa: CASSCGASYNEQFF; CDR3nt: TGTGCCAGCAGTTGCGGGGCCTCCTACAATGAGCAGTTCTTC
j_gene: TRBJ1-5; v_gene: TRBV25-1; abundance: .; d_gene: .; CDR3aa: CASSSGGDQPQHF; CDR3nt: TGTGCCAGCAGTAGTGGGGGGGATCAGCCCCAGCATTTT
j_gene: TRBJ1-5; v_gene: TRBV9; abundance: .; d_gene: .; CDR3aa: CASSAGQGYHQPQHF; CDR3nt: TGTGCCAGCAGCGCGGGGCAGGGGTATCATCAGCCCCAGCATTTT
j_gene: TRBJ2-7; v_gene: TRBV6-5; abundance: .; d_gene: TRBD2; CDR3aa: CASSYSMGGDTYEQYF; CDR3nt: TGTGCCAGCAGTTACTCGATGGGGGGGGATACCTACGAGCAGTACTTC
j_gene: TRBJ2-2; v_gene: TRBV2; abundance: .; d_gene: TRBD1; CDR3aa: CASSRTGGNTGELFF; CDR3nt: TGTGCCAGCAGCAGGACAGGGGGGAACACCGGGGAGCTGTTTTTT
j_gene: TRBJ1-5; v_gene: TRBV5-6; abundance: .; d_gene: TRBD1; CDR3aa: CASSRGQVGDQPQHF; CDR3nt: TGTGCCAGCAGCCGCGGACAGGTAGGCGATCAGCCCCAGCATTTT
j_gene: TRBJ2-4; v_gene: TRBV25-1; abundance: .; d_gene: .; CDR3aa: CASSPTLAKNIQYF; CDR3nt: TGTGCCAGCAGCCCCACTCTAGCCAAAAACATTCAGTACTTC
j_gene: TRBJ2-3; v_gene: TRBV29-1; abundance: .; d_gene: TRBD2; CDR3aa: CSVGTSGDSTDTQYF; CDR3nt: TGCAGCGTTGGAACTAGCGGGGATAGCACAGATACGCAGTATTTT
j_gene: TRBJ2-1; v_gene: TRBV5-1; abundance: .; d_gene: .; CDR3aa: CASSPPGIYNEQFF; CDR3nt: TGCGCCAGCAGCCCGCCCGGGATCTACAATGAGCAGTTCTTC